These T cell receptor beta chains were read from a single sample in a study of T cell repertoires in cytomegalovirus infection. Their antigens remain unidentified. TCRdb reprocessed the reads via MiXCR and lists one record per CDR3 protein. Found here are 60,000 to 80,000 distinct CDR3 sequences, about 19% of them singletons; the top ten hold 73%. This sample comprised CD8+ T cells from cultured PBMCs, obtained from culture after CMV antigen stimulation. These receptors all stem from a human donor in good health (CMV status not recorded). Some clones in this sample may be carry-over from other donors' samples. The CDR3 runs from the conserved cysteine through the conserved F or W. A D gene is named only where the DNA matches it firmly. Only some rows state a clone size, as once, few, many or a class for expanded clones.

>TRBV7-2|TRBJ2-1|few|-
TGTGCCAGCAGCCCGGGGACCAATGAGCAGTTCTTC
CASSPGTNEQFF
>TRBV4-1|TRBJ2-2|-|-
TGCGCCAGCAGCCAACGGACAGAGGAGTATACCGGGGAGCTGTTTTTT
CASSQRTEEYTGELFF
>TRBV4-3|TRBJ1-1|-|TRBD1
TGCGCCAGCAGCCAAGACCCGTCTGGGACAGGGAATGAAGCTTTCTTT
CASSQDPSGTGNEAFF
>TRBV12-3/TRBV12-4|TRBJ2-7|-|-
TGTGCCAGCAGTCCTGAGGGACTGTCCTCCTACGAGCAGTACTTC
CASSPEGLSSYEQYF
>TRBV10-3|TRBJ1-1|-|-
TGTGCCATCAGTGCATCGGACAGTAACACTGAAGCTTTCTTT
CAISASDSNTEAFF
>TRBV20-1|TRBJ2-3|-|TRBD2
TGCAGTGCCCCCCCAGGACTAGCGGGGAGGACAGATACGCAGTATTTT
CSAPPGLAGRTDTQYF
>TRBV28|TRBJ1-6|-|-
TGTGCCAGCAGTAACCCCTGGACGCCGGGACCGACTAAGAATTCACCCCTCCACTTT
CASSNPWTPGPTKNSPLHF
>TRBV13|TRBJ2-1|few|TRBD2
TGTGCCAGCAGCCCCGGTGCTAGCGGGCCCTATGAGCAGTTCTTC
CASSPGASGPYEQFF
>TRBV7-8|TRBJ2-5|-|TRBD2
TGTGCCAGCAGCTTGGACTCCCTAACGGGGGGAAGCCAAGAGACCCAGTACTTC
CASSLDSLTGGSQETQYF
>TRBV27|TRBJ1-1|-|-
TGTGCCAGCAGTTTAGGTCGGTGGACTGAAGCTTTCTTT
CASSLGRWTEAFF
>TRBV7-6|TRBJ2-3|-|-
TGTGCCAGCAGCAGGGGGGCGGCGGGGGTTCGCGATGCGCAGTATTTT
CASSRGAAGVRDAQYF
>TRBV7-2|TRBJ1-6|-|TRBD1
TGTGCCAGCAGCCAGAGGACAGGGATTAATTCACCCCTCCACTTT
CASSQRTGINSPLHF
>TRBV9|TRBJ2-5|-|TRBD2
TGTGCCAGCAGCGTAGCCCAGCGGGGGAAAGAGACCCAGTACTTC
CASSVAQRGKETQYF
>TRBV12-3/TRBV12-4|TRBJ2-7|-|-
TGTGCCAGCAGTCACTCCGGGACAAACTACGAGCAGTACTTC
CASSHSGTNYEQYF
>TRBV7-6|TRBJ2-3|-|TRBD2
TGTGCCAGCAGCTTAGCATCCGGGGGGGCCAGCACAGATACGCAGTATTTT
CASSLASGGASTDTQYF
>TRBV7-2|TRBJ2-6|few|TRBD1
TGTGCCAGCAGCTCCCGGGACAGGGACTCTGGGGCCAACGTCCTGACTTTC
CASSSRDRDSGANVLTF
>TRBV7-2|TRBJ2-1|few|TRBD1
TGTGTATCCACTGGGGGACAGGGTTCCTACAATGAGCAGTTCTTC
CVSTGGQGSYNEQFF
>TRBV7-2|TRBJ2-7|-|TRBD2
TGTGCCAGCAGCTTAGCAACGGGAGGCGCCTACGAGCAGTACTTC
CASSLATGGAYEQYF
>TRBV7-9|TRBJ1-1|-|TRBD1
TGTGCCAGCAGCATAGGCGACAGGGGTTACACTGAAGCTTTCTTT
CASSIGDRGYTEAFF
>TRBV7-2|TRBJ1-2|-|-
TGTGCCAGCAGCCGGGCCATCCGGAGAACCACCGATGGCTACACCTTC
CASSRAIRRTTDGYTF
>TRBV6-5|TRBJ1-1|-|-
TGTGCCAGCAGTTACCCTCAGGGTACCGAAGCTTTCTTT
CASSYPQGTEAFF
>TRBV7-8|TRBJ2-5|-|TRBD2
TGTGCCAGCAGCTCAAGCGGGAGGAAGGAAGAGACCCAGTACTTC
CASSSSGRKEETQYF
>TRBV12-3/TRBV12-4|TRBJ2-1|-|TRBD2
TGTGCCAGCTCCCGGCGGCTAGCGGTATCCTACAATGAGCAGTTCTTC
CASSRRLAVSYNEQFF
>TRBV27|TRBJ1-1|few|-
TGTGCCAGCAGTTTAGAAAGGGGAATGGCGAACACTGAAGCTTTCTTT
CASSLERGMANTEAFF
>TRBV7-6|TRBJ1-5|-|-
TGTGCCAGCAGCCCGACGGTTTATCAGCCCCAGCATTTT
CASSPTVYQPQHF
>TRBV6-2/TRBV6-3|TRBJ2-3|few|-
TGTGCCAGCACCAGGGGATGGCCAGATACGCAGTATTTT
CASTRGWPDTQYF
>TRBV11-2|TRBJ2-1|few|-
TGTGCCAGCAGCTTATCATCCGGGAAAGCCTACAATGAGCAGTTCTTC
CASSLSSGKAYNEQFF
>TRBV7-2|TRBJ1-2|few|-
TGTGCCAGCAGCTTGACGGAAACTGCTAACTATGGCTACACCTTC
CASSLTETANYGYTF
>TRBV6-2/TRBV6-3|TRBJ2-1|few|-
TGTGCCAGCAGCACGATACTAGCCCCACTTAATGAGCAGTTCTTC
CASSTILAPLNEQFF
>TRBV7-8|TRBJ1-1|many|-
TGTGCCAGCAGCTTCGCCGGGACATTAAACACTGAAGCTTTCTTT
CASSFAGTLNTEAFF
>TRBV7-3|TRBJ1-1|-|-
TGTGCCAGCAGCTTAACAGGGGGGGTGAACACTGAAGCTTTCTTT
CASSLTGGVNTEAFF
>TRBV2|TRBJ2-5|-|TRBD2
TGTGCCAGCAGTGAATTGTCTAGCGGGGAACAAGAGACCCAGTACTTC
CASSELSSGEQETQYF
>TRBV6-1|TRBJ2-3|-|-
TGTGACAGCAGTGAATCCGAAGGTAGCGCAGATACGCAGTATTTT
CDSSESEGSADTQYF
>TRBV12-3/TRBV12-4|TRBJ2-7|-|TRBD1
TGTGCCAGCAGGAACACAGGGGCCGAGCAGTACTTC
CASRNTGAEQYF
>TRBV7-9|TRBJ1-1|-|TRBD1
TGTGCCAGCAGCCGATATGACAGGGAAGGAGCTTTCTTT
CASSRYDREGAFF
>TRBV4-3|TRBJ2-7|-|-
TGCGCCAGCAGCCAAGAACGCAGCTACTCCTACGAGCAGTACTTC
CASSQERSYSYEQYF
>TRBV7-9|TRBJ2-1|few|-
TGTGCCAGCAGCCCCGCGCAGGGATCCTACAATGAGCAGTTCTTC
CASSPAQGSYNEQFF
>TRBV12-3/TRBV12-4|TRBJ1-1|many|TRBD1
TGTGCCAGCAGTTTATTGCAGGGGGAAGCCACTGAAGCTTTCTTT
CASSLLQGEATEAFF
>TRBV9|TRBJ2-3|-|TRBD1
TGTGCCAGCAGCGTTTATGCAGGGGGCAAGGATACGCAGTATTTT
CASSVYAGGKDTQYF
>TRBV7-2|TRBJ2-4|many|-
TGTGCCAGCAGCTCGAACGGGGGAACCAAAAACATTCAGTACTTC
CASSSNGGTKNIQYF